Sequencing of this T cell receptor (beta chain) was carried out in a study of shared clonotypes between healthy human individuals. Study at large: Each donor contributed plates that comprised three CD4 naive, three CD4 memory, two CD8 naive and one CD8 memory. Study-level findings and limits: Sequencing depth was expected to affect clonotype sharing among donors.

Germline CDR1 is MGHRA and CDR2 is YSYEKL. The CDR3 runs to 18 residues. The V and J ends lost 1 base and 0 bases respectively, with 17 bases between them. In regard to this clone: What it binds is unknown.

Healthy HIV-negative adults without recent acute infections or vaccinations served as donors. CD4+ cells were split into CD45RA+ naive and CD45RA-negative memory subsets. Libraries were prepared by immunoSEQ multiplex PCR; TCRdb keeps only in-frame clonotypes and omits some of them. This sample yields roughly 700,000 clones, of which about 74% are seen a single time; 1.7% belongs to the top ten. The sample comprised memory CD4+ T cells sorted from blood. Subset meaning: CD45RA-negative fraction. The chain links TRBV4-1 to TRBJ2-3; the D gene is possibly TRBD2 (6 bases). The source is a woman in her twenties or thirties in good health. The CDR3 reads CASSQVYQSSGSTDTQYF. In nucleotides, the CDR3 is TGCGCCAGCAGCCAAGTCTATCAGAGTAGCGGAAGCACAGATACGCAGTATTTT.